These 28 T cell receptor beta chains were sequenced from one sample in a study of blood T cell repertoires in COVID-19. The repertoire was sequenced with immunoSEQ multiplex PCR; TCRdb's copy has only in-frame clones and lacks some. Here the sample spans around 280,000 clones, 70% to 90% being singletons. Sequenced input: PBMCs or T cells enriched from blood (not recorded which). These receptors came from a woman in her thirties or forties who had recovered from COVID-19.

The V call is TRBV20-1, the J call TRBJ2-7, with D possibly matching TRBD2 (5 bases). CDR1 and CDR2 from the germline V gene are DFQATT and SNEGSKA (reference sequence). The ends were cut back, 5 bases at V and 7 bases at J, with 12 bases in the middle. The CDR3 covers 11 residues. The CDR3 sequence is CSAHAREEQYF. In nucleotides, the CDR3 is TGCAGTGCTCACGCCCGGGAAGAGCAGTACTTC.

The chain carries TRBV5-1 and TRBJ2-1, with 11 bases lining up with TRBD1. This CDR3 has 14 residues. In germline, CDR1 is SGHRS, CDR2 YFSETQ. J was trimmed by 8 bases and V by 4 bases; bases with no gene match: 5. CDR3 bases: TGCGCCAGCAGCGGGCCGGGACAGGGGGATGAGCAGTTCTTC. Its protein product is CASSGPGQGDEQFF.

This chain joins TRBV28 and TRBJ2-7; TRBD1 is a possible D gene (5 bases). Trimming stripped 7 bases from V and 2 bases from J, with 15 bases between. This CDR3 has 14 amino acids. Germline V gene data show CDR1 as MDHEN and CDR2 as SYDVKM. CDR3 amino acids: CASIGADSTYEQYF. DNA for the CDR3: TGTGCCAGCATAGGCGCAGACAGCACCTACGAGCAGTACTTC.

This chain joins TRBV7-2 and TRBJ2-2; D possibly corresponds to TRBD2 (6 bases). The length of the CDR3 is 13 residues. The V gene's germline CDR1 is SGHTA and CDR2 FQGNSA. V gave up 0 bases and J gave up 7 bases, with 6 bases separating them. The CDR3: CASSLAGGGELFF. DNA of the CDR3: TGTGCCAGCAGCTTAGCGGGAGGCGGGGAGCTGTTTTTT.

The V gene is TRBV28, the J gene TRBJ2-7; 9 bases fit TRBD2. With 7 bases clipped from V and 0 bases from J, the junction kept 13 bases outside the gene matches. Germline assignment: CDR1 MDHEN and CDR2 SYDVKM. There are 17 residues in the CDR3. CDR3 residues: CASNSGTSPIPSYEQYF. The CDR3 DNA sequence: TGTGCCAGCAATTCCGGGACTAGCCCTATCCCCTCCTACGAGCAGTACTTC.

This clone was counted ten times or more. The same CDR3 can be traced to other DNA sequences in this sample. The rearrangement joins TRBV4-2 to TRBJ1-5, with 11 bases lining up with TRBD1. Per the germline V gene, CDR1 is LGHNA and CDR2 is YNFKEQ. The ends lost 1 base at V and 7 bases at J; junction bases unmatched: 3. CDR3 length equals 15 residues. The CDR3 here is CASSQGDRGGQPQHF. CDR3 bases: TGTGCCAGCAGCCAAGGGGACAGGGGGGGCCAGCCCCAGCATTTT.

The chain is built from TRBV24-1 and TRBJ2-3, with D perhaps TRBD1 (6 bases). The germline V gene encodes CDR1 KGHDR and CDR2 SFDVKD. This CDR3 is built from 14 residues. Trimming left V 2 bases short and J 7 bases short, with 12 bases between. The CDR3, as DNA: TGTGCCACCAGTGATTCGGGCAGGGGTTATACGCAGTATTTT. It specifies CATSDSGRGYTQYF.

This clone has more than one count but fewer than ten. This chain uses TRBV9 with TRBJ1-2; TRBD1 agrees at 7 bases. This CDR3 is built from 15 residues. Germline assignment: CDR1 SGDLS and CDR2 YYNGEE. After removal of 2 bases from V and 5 bases from J, the junction contained 9 bases not matched to a gene. CDR3 residues: CASSVSPSGGYGYTF. The DNA for the CDR3 is TGTGCCAGCAGCGTTTCTCCCTCAGGGGGATATGGCTACACCTTC.

This clone showed up just once. This sample also contains other DNA sequences that code for the same CDR3. The V gene is TRBV7-3, the J gene TRBJ2-2; no clear D gene. Trimming took off 1 base at V and 1 base at J, with 10 bases between the two ends. Germline values: CDR1 SGHTA, CDR2 FQGTGA. This CDR3 spans 16 amino acids. The CDR3 coding sequence is TGTGCCAGCAGCTTAAGTCAGGTCCGGAACACCGGGGAGCTGTTTTTT. Translated, it gives CASSLSQVRNTGELFF.

This clone has a single count. This chain uses TRBV7-9 with TRBJ1-4; a weak D match, TRBD1 (6 bases). The CDR3 length is 14 residues. The V and J ends lost 0 bases and 8 bases respectively, with 10 bases between them. In germline, CDR1 is SEHNR, CDR2 FQNEAQ (reference sequence). The CDR3 reads CASSLAWGREKLFF. CDR3 DNA: TGTGCCAGCAGCTTAGCTTGGGGGCGAGAAAAACTGTTTTTT.

The CDR3 is CSATFSYEQYF. CDR3 sequence (DNA): TGCAGTGCCACTTTTTCCTACGAGCAGTACTTC. The genes are TRBV20-1 and TRBJ2-7, with D uncertain. This CDR3 comprises 11 residues. V lost 6 bases and J lost 1, with 7 bases in between. Germline assignment: CDR1 DFQATT and CDR2 SNEGSKA (reference sequence).

V is TRBV5-4 and J is TRBJ2-1; 7 positions agree with TRBD2. Germline values: CDR1 SGHNT, CDR2 YYREEE (reference sequence). This CDR3 is 15 amino acids long. Trimming removed 2 bases from V and 3 bases from J; junction bases left unmatched: 5. The CDR3 DNA follows: TGTGCCAGCAGCTTCTGGACTAGTGACTACAATGAGCAGTTCTTC. Translation gives CASSFWTSDYNEQFF.

The chain has TRBV7-2 and TRBJ2-7, with 8 bases matching TRBD1. Germline V gives CDR1 SGHTA, CDR2 FQGNSA. Unmatched junction bases numbered 3, after V lost 2 bases and J lost 3 bases. There are 14 residues in the CDR3. The chain's CDR3 is CASSLLQGGYEQYF. The CDR3 DNA reads TGTGCCAGCAGCTTATTACAGGGGGGCTACGAGCAGTACTTC.

The chain carries TRBV19 and TRBJ1-5, with D perhaps matching TRBD1 (6 bases). The CDR3 is 15 amino acids. Germline CDR1 and CDR2: LNHDA and SQIVND (reference sequence). V shed 10 bases and J shed 0 bases, with 16 bases lying between them. CDR3 residues: CATSGGDYSNQPQHF. In DNA, the CDR3 is TGTGCCACCTCTGGGGGCGATTATAGCAATCAGCCCCAGCATTTT.

The chain carries TRBV30 and TRBJ1-3, with D possibly TRBD1 on 5 matching bases. The CDR3 has 15 residues. In germline, CDR1 is GTSNPN, CDR2 SVGIG (reference sequence). Deletions cut 1 base from V and 0 bases from J, with 10 bases between. For the CDR3, the DNA is TGTGCCTGGAGTGAGGGGCTAGTCTCTGGAAACACCATATATTTT. It encodes CAWSEGLVSGNTIYF.

J is TRBJ1-6 and V is TRBV7-2, with 8 bases fitting TRBD1. In germline, CDR1 is SGHTA, CDR2 FQGNSA. Trimming removed 6 bases from V and 6 bases from J; junction bases left unmatched: 10. The CDR3 extends over 16 amino acids. The CDR3 DNA reads TGTGCCAGCAGACACATGGACAGGGTCTTTAATTCACCCCTCCACTTT. Protein sequence: CASRHMDRVFNSPLHF.

The chain combines TRBV11-3 with TRBJ2-5; 7 positions match TRBD1. Per the germline V gene, CDR1 is SGHNT and CDR2 is YENEEA. The CDR3 is made up of 13 amino acids. After removal of 5 bases from V and 2 bases from J, the junction contained 2 bases not matched to a gene. DNA for the CDR3: TGTGCCAGCAGCCAGACAGGGCAAGAGACCCAGTACTTC. This codes for CASSQTGQETQYF.

This chain links TRBV27 with TRBJ1-1; no clear D gene. There are 13 residues in the CDR3. Trimming removed 6 bases at V and 7 bases at J, with 15 bases between. From germline, CDR1 is MNHEY and CDR2 SMNVEV (reference sequence). The CDR3 here is CASRDSYPNEAFF. CDR3 nucleotides: TGTGCCAGCAGAGACTCGTACCCAAATGAAGCTTTCTTT.

The chain is built from TRBV12-3 or TRBV12-4 and TRBJ1-1; TRBD1 might be the D (5 bases). The CDR3 spans 12 residues. Trimming removed 5 bases from V and 10 bases from J, with 14 bases in between. The CDR3 DNA follows: TGTGCCAGCAGTGCCGGGGAGGGACGAGCTTTCTTT. This gives the protein CASSAGEGRAFF.

The V call is TRBV6-5, the J call TRBJ1-1; 7 bases are shared with TRBD1. Germline values: CDR1 MNHEY, CDR2 SVGAGI. There are 13 residues in the CDR3. V shed 6 bases and J 5 bases; nucleotides not matched to a gene: 6. This CDR3 is CASRVQGRTEAFF. The CDR3 DNA reads TGTGCCAGCAGAGTACAGGGGAGGACTGAAGCTTTCTTT.

This clone was seen only once. The chain is built from TRBV2 and TRBJ2-1, with 7 bases that match TRBD2. V gave up 8 bases and J gave up 5 bases; unmatched junction bases: 9. Germline loops: CDR1 SNHLY, CDR2 FYNNEI. There are 14 residues in the CDR3. CDR3 loop: CASHTFAGDNEQFF. CDR3 coding DNA: TGTGCCAGCCACACTTTTGCGGGAGACAATGAGCAGTTCTTC.

V gene TRBV7-2 combines with J gene TRBJ1-6, with 8 bases that match TRBD1. The germline CDR1 and CDR2 sequences are SGHTA and FQGNSA. V dropped 0 bases and J dropped 7; count of bases not matched to a gene: 5. The CDR3 covers 16 residues. Written as DNA, the CDR3 is TGTGCCAGCAGCTTAGCACGGGCAGGGGGCAATTCACCCCTCCACTTT. Protein: CASSLARAGGNSPLHF.

The V and J genes are TRBV28 and TRBJ2-6; D is uncertain. With 11 bases removed from V and 1 base from J, the gap between germline ends came to 3 bases. The V gene's germline CDR1 is MDHEN and CDR2 SYDVKM. This CDR3 comprises 11 residues. CDR3 amino acids: CALSGANVLTF. As DNA, the CDR3 is TGTGCCCTATCTGGGGCCAACGTCCTGACTTTC.

The V call is TRBV5-1, the J call TRBJ2-5; D gene ambiguous. The CDR3 extends over 16 amino acids. V was clipped by 1 base and J by 4 bases, with 17 bases between them. Germline V gene lookup returns CDR1 SGHRS and CDR2 YFSETQ. The CDR3 is CASSLIVTSVRETQYF. CDR3 in DNA: TGCGCCAGCAGCTTGATCGTTACTTCCGTTCGAGAGACCCAGTACTTC.

The chain combines TRBV2 with TRBJ1-2, with 9 positions matching TRBD1. V lost 6 bases, J lost 8 bases, and 7 bases stayed unmatched. The CDR3 runs to 13 residues. Germline V gene lookup returns CDR1 SNHLY and CDR2 FYNNEI. CDR3 loop: CASRGTGRGGYTF. The CDR3, as DNA: TGTGCCAGCAGAGGGACAGGGAGGGGCGGCTACACCTTC.

The chain has TRBV15 and TRBJ2-3; 14 bases fit TRBD2. Per germline, CDR1 LNHNV and CDR2 YYDKDF (reference sequence). J gave up 5 bases and V 5 bases, and 9 bases lay outside the gene matches. The CDR3 contains 17 residues. The CDR3 is CATSSPGLAGVVDTQYF. In nucleotides, the CDR3 is TGTGCCACCAGCTCTCCGGGACTAGCGGGAGTCGTAGATACGCAGTATTTT.

The rearrangement links TRBV28 to TRBJ1-2; 7 bases map to TRBD1. V was clipped by 2 bases and J by 7 bases; unmatched bases: 13. This CDR3 region has 16 residues. Germline assignment: CDR1 MDHEN and CDR2 SYDVKM. This CDR3 is CASSLEGRDRVSGYTF. The CDR3 DNA is TGTGCCAGCAGTTTAGAAGGCCGGGACAGAGTGTCTGGCTACACCTTC.

V gene TRBV2 combines with J gene TRBJ2-7; 7 bases are a match to TRBD1. The CDR3 runs to 15 residues. V lost 7 bases, J lost 2 bases, and 11 bases stayed unmatched. CDR1 and CDR2 from the germline V gene are SNHLY and FYNNEI. For the CDR3, the DNA is TGTGCCAGCACCCCGTTGGGTCAGGGGGCCTACGAGCAGTACTTC. Protein sequence: CASTPLGQGAYEQYF.